The 6 T cell receptor beta chains below were found in one sample sequenced in a study of blood T cell repertoires in COVID-19. Only in-frame clones appear in the TCRdb table, and some are missing; sequencing was by immunoSEQ multiplex PCR. The sample contains about 210,000 clones, roughly 84% of which appear only once. Material: PBMCs or T cells enriched from blood (not recorded which). The receptor set was obtained from a man younger than 45 in a cohort exposed to, infected with or recovered from COVID-19 (not recorded which).

The rearrangement uses TRBV6-5 and TRBJ2-1; TRBD1 agrees at 9 bases. Germline CDR1 is MNHEY and CDR2 is SVGAGI. The CDR3 runs to 15 residues. After removal of 6 bases from V and 10 bases from J, the junction contained 13 bases not matched to a gene. CDR3 amino acids: CASRPNTGTGREQFF. CDR3 sequence (DNA): TGTGCCAGCAGGCCCAACACCGGGACAGGGCGCGAGCAGTTCTTC.

This chain joins TRBV7-2 and TRBJ2-6; tentatively, D is TRBD1 (7 bases). Trimming removed 5 bases from V and 1 base from J, with 21 bases in between. CDR3 length: 19 amino acids. In germline, CDR1 is SGHTA, CDR2 FQGNSA. The CDR3 DNA follows: TGTGCCAGCAGCAACCGCAGGGGGGCCGACTGGTCTGGGGCCAACGTCCTGACTTTC. It translates to CASSNRRGADWSGANVLTF.

This CDR3 reads CASSPRMDSSYEQYF. In nucleotides, the CDR3 is TGTGCCAGCTCACCACGTATGGACAGCTCCTACGAGCAGTACTTC. The chain joins TRBV18 to TRBJ2-7; tentative D call: TRBD1 (6 bases). The CDR3 has 15 amino acids. The germline gives CDR1 KGHSH, CDR2 LQKENI. V lost 1 base and J lost 0, with 10 bases in between.

The chain employs TRBV4-1 and TRBJ2-1; a weak D match, TRBD2 (5 bases). The germline gives CDR1 MGHRA, CDR2 YSYEKL. This CDR3 is 14 amino acids long. Trimming stripped 8 bases from V and 0 bases from J, with 11 bases between. The CDR3 DNA follows: TGCGCCAGCGGGGAGATCAACTCCTACAATGAGCAGTTCTTC. It codes for CASGEINSYNEQFF.

This rearrangement joins TRBV7-2 to TRBJ2-4, with TRBD2 matching 8 bases. V trimming: 8 bases; J trimming: 1 base; junction bases outside the gene matches: 10. The CDR3 runs to 16 residues. Germline CDR1 and CDR2: SGHTA and FQGNSA. CDR3 nucleotide sequence: TGTGCCAGCGGTCTGCGGGGGGACGGGGCCAAAAACATTCAGTACTTC. Amino acids: CASGLRGDGAKNIQYF.

V gene TRBV28 combines with J gene TRBJ2-7, with D hard to call. V was clipped by 5 bases and J by 6 bases, with 5 bases between them. In germline, CDR1 is MDHEN, CDR2 SYDVKM. The CDR3 is 10 residues long. The CDR3 sequence: CASSQSEQYF. The CDR3 DNA follows: TGTGCCAGCAGTCAGTCCGAGCAGTACTTC. The variable domain in full, with the rest retrieved from reference TRBV28 and TRBJ2-7, is DVKVTQSSRYLVKRTGEKVFLECVQDMDHENMFWYRQDPGLGLRLIYFSYDVKMKEKGDIPEGYSVSREKKERFSLILESASTNQTSMYLCASSQSEQYFGPGTRLTVT.